What follows are 12 T cell receptor beta chains derived from one specimen sequenced in a study of shared clonotypes between healthy human individuals. Some clones are missing from TCRdb's copy, which holds only in-frame ones; the method was immunoSEQ multiplex PCR. The data contain about 110,000 clones, around 68% of them singletons. The sample comprised memory CD8+ T cells sorted from blood. Subset meaning: CD45RO+ cells pooled with CCR7-negative TemRA cells. The receptors were sampled from a woman aged 30 to 39 in good health.

The table lists this clone with a few counts. With only one base between it and a far larger clone, this is likely a read error. Other DNA sequences within the sample encode an identical CDR3. The CDR3: CASSGTGDTGELFF. In DNA, the CDR3 is TGTGCCAGCAGTGGAACAGGGGACACCGGGGAGCTGTTTTTT. The genes are TRBV6-4 and TRBJ2-2, with 7 bases fitting TRBD1. CDR1 and CDR2 (germline): MRHNA, SNTAGT. The length of the CDR3 is 14 residues. The junction had 2 bases not matched to a gene; V was cut back by 4 bases and J by 3 bases.

V and J are TRBV2 and TRBJ2-7; 9 bases are a match to TRBD1. The J segment lost 5 bases and the V segment lost 8 bases, leaving 7 bases of the junction unmatched. Germline CDR1 reads SNHLY; CDR2 reads FYNNEI. The CDR3 loop spans 13 amino acids. The chain's CDR3 is CASSVGQGNEQYF. As DNA, the CDR3 is TGTGCCAGCTCAGTTGGACAGGGGAACGAGCAGTACTTC.

For the CDR3, the DNA is TGTGCCAGCAGTGACCGAGGGACCGGGGAAGACATTCAGTACTTC. Translation: CASSDRGTGEDIQYF. V and J are TRBV27 and TRBJ2-4, with D tentatively TRBD1 or TRBD2 (5 bases each). V shed 5 bases and J shed 8 bases, with 19 bases lying between them. This CDR3 has 15 amino acids. From germline, CDR1 is MNHEY and CDR2 SMNVEV (reference sequence).

The chain recombines TRBV7-9 with TRBJ2-7; D might be TRBD2 (5 bases). The CDR3 spans 11 residues. V was trimmed by 1 base and J by 12 bases, leaving 10 bases between them. CDR1 is SEHNR, CDR2 FQNEAQ, per germline (reference sequence). CDR3 region: CASSLGTDVYF. In nucleotides, the CDR3 is TGTGCCAGCAGCTTAGGGACTGATGTGTACTTC.

The rearrangement uses TRBV28 and TRBJ1-1; D is perhaps TRBD1 (6 bases). This CDR3 has 18 amino acids. Germline CDR1 MDHEN, CDR2 SYDVKM. V dropped 7 bases and J dropped 8 bases, with 32 bases sitting between them. The CDR3 sequence is CASTPPNPRTASEKEAFF. In nucleotides, the CDR3 is TGTGCCAGCACCCCGCCCAATCCCCGGACAGCCTCCGAAAAGGAAGCTTTCTTT.

The J gene is TRBJ1-3, the V gene TRBV10-3; D call uncertain. This CDR3 region has 13 residues. Trimming stripped 6 bases from V and 0 bases from J, with 6 bases between. Per the germline V gene, CDR1 is ENHRY and CDR2 is SYGVKD. The CDR3 loop is CAIRSGSGNTIYF. CDR3 in DNA: TGTGCCATCAGGTCGGGCTCTGGAAACACCATATATTTT.

This CDR3 reads CAISHDGSYEQYF. DNA of the CDR3: TGTGCCATCAGCCACGACGGCTCCTACGAGCAGTACTTC. The chain links TRBV10-3 to TRBJ2-7; D remains ambiguous. The CDR3 contains 13 residues. V was pared by 6 bases and J by 0 bases, with 9 bases between. CDR1 and CDR2 from the germline V gene are ENHRY and SYGVKD.

The chain recombines TRBV2 with TRBJ2-2, with 10 bases fitting TRBD2. CDR1 is SNHLY, CDR2 FYNNEI, per germline. The junction had 6 bases not matched to a gene; V was cut back by 5 bases and J by 6 bases. There are 15 residues in the CDR3. CDR3 amino acids: CASSTTSGDAGELFF. Written as DNA, the CDR3 is TGTGCCAGCAGTACCACTAGCGGGGACGCCGGGGAGCTGTTTTTT. The full variable domain, in which reference TRBV2 and TRBJ2-2 provide the parts outside the CDR3, is EPEVTQTPSHQVTQMGQEVILRCVPISNHLYFYWYRQILGQKVEFLVSFYNNEISEKSEIFDDQFSVERPDGSNFTLKIRSTKLEDSAMYFCASSTTSGDAGELFFGEGSRLTVL.

Of note for this clone: This likely came from a read error, as a far larger clone is one base away. V and J are TRBV27 and TRBJ2-6; D uncertain. Germline V gene sequence: CDR1 MNHEY, CDR2 SMNVEV (reference sequence). V was shortened by 5 bases and J by 0 bases, with 5 bases between the two germline ends. The CDR3 has 14 residues. The CDR3 protein is CASSDTSGANVLTF. Here the CDR3 DNA reads TGTGCCAGCAGTGACACCTCTGGGGCCAACGTCCTGACTTTC.

This clone was seen only a few times. The CDR3 is CASSFRVEGNTEAFF. The CDR3 coding sequence is TGTGCCAGCAGCTTCAGGGTGGAGGGGAACACTGAAGCTTTCTTT. V gene TRBV11-2 combines with J gene TRBJ1-1; possibly TRBD1 for D (5 bases). From germline, CDR1 is SGHAT and CDR2 FQNNGV. V gave up 3 bases and J gave up 1 base, with 12 bases separating them. The CDR3 is 15 amino acids.

This chain joins TRBV25-1 and TRBJ2-3; maybe TRBD2 (6 bases). Looked up from germline, CDR1 is MGHDK and CDR2 is SYGVNS. CDR3 length: 13 residues. V lost 6 bases to trimming and J lost 0 bases, with 7 bases between them. CDR3: CASRGTSTDTQYF. The CDR3 DNA is TGTGCCAGCAGAGGGACTAGCACAGATACGCAGTATTTT.

The chain couples TRBV7-9 to TRBJ1-1; possible D gene TRBD1, 5 bases. Per the germline V gene, CDR1 is SEHNR and CDR2 is FQNEAQ (reference sequence). The ends were cut back, 1 base at V and 4 bases at J, with 13 bases in the middle. This CDR3 is 15 amino acids long. CDR3 nucleotides: TGTGCCAGCAGCTTAGTAGCAGGGATGTTCACTGAAGCTTTCTTT. It translates to CASSLVAGMFTEAFF.